The 27 T cell receptor beta chains below all came from one sample that was sequenced in a study of neurological immune-mediated disorders. TCRdb re-called the 5' RACE reads through MiXCR, storing one row per CDR3 protein. Of tens of thousands of distinct CDR3 sequences in the sample, 12% were seen once. Sequencing used PBMCs. These receptors came from a woman aged 55-69 years with HTLV-1-associated myelopathy (HAM/TSP).

In its sample, this clonotype was seen many times. The V gene is TRBV27, the J gene TRBJ1-6, with D possibly being TRBD1 (6 bases). V lost 5 bases, J lost 4 bases, and 15 bases lay in between. In germline, CDR1 is MNHEY, CDR2 SMNVEV (reference sequence). The CDR3 spans 16 residues. The CDR3 sequence: CASSPLRDTYNSPLHF. The CDR3 DNA is TGTGCCAGCAGTCCCCTCCGGGACACATATAATTCACCCCTCCACTTT.

This clonotype was seen a single time. This may stem from a read error, because a much larger clone lies one nucleotide away. V is TRBV12-3 or TRBV12-4 and J is TRBJ2-7; no clear D gene. Trimming removed 3 bases from V and 10 bases from J, with 10 bases in between. The CDR3 runs 11 residues. The CDR3 sequence: CASSFSTDQYF. The CDR3 region has the DNA TGTGCCAGCAGTTTTTCAACCGATCAGTACTTC.

This clonotype was observed many times. The genes are TRBV3-1 and TRBJ2-6, with 7 bases that match TRBD1. This CDR3 comprises 16 residues. Germline-derived CDR1 and CDR2 are LGHDT and YNNKEL (reference sequence). The trim removed 4 bases at V and 0 bases at J, leaving 3 bases unmatched. The CDR3 DNA is TGTGCCAGCAGCCGGAGACAGGGCTCTGGGGCCAACGTCCTGACTTTC. As protein: CASSRRQGSGANVLTF.

This clonotype was found many times. The chain links TRBV4-1 to TRBJ2-5; 12 bases align to TRBD2. Germline assignment: CDR1 MGHRA and CDR2 YSYEKL. The CDR3 is made up of 16 amino acids. The V and J ends lost 0 bases and 6 bases, in that order; junction bases with no gene match: 5. The CDR3 loop reads CASSQDLAGGLKTQYF. In DNA, the CDR3 is TGCGCCAGCAGCCAAGATCTAGCGGGAGGGCTAAAGACCCAGTACTTC.

This clonotype was seen many times. The CDR3, as DNA: TGCGCCAGCAGCCCCCGAGGACCCATGAACACCGGGGAGCTGTTTTTT. Its translation is CASSPRGPMNTGELFF. This chain connects TRBV5-1 to TRBJ2-2, with unresolved D. V gave up 4 bases and J gave up 1 base, with 14 bases separating them. Germline CDR1 SGHRS, CDR2 YFSETQ. The CDR3 is 16 residues long.

This clonotype has at least ten counts. The V gene is TRBV5-6, the J gene TRBJ1-6; D not certain. The V gene's germline CDR1 is SGHDT and CDR2 YYEEEE. V lost 5 bases, J lost 7 bases, and 16 bases lay in between. The CDR3 consists of 15 residues. The CDR3 DNA is TGTGCCAGCAGGGCCGACGCAAGCCCCAATTCACCCCTCCACTTT. Translating it yields CASRADASPNSPLHF.

This clonotype was recorded only once. The junction shows a germline mismatch at one end, possibly a read error. The V gene is TRBV10-3, the J gene TRBJ2-3; D may be TRBD1 or TRBD2 (5 bases each). CDR1 is ENHRY and CDR2 is SYGVKD in the germline V gene. CDR3 size: 16 residues. DNA of the CDR3: TGTTCCATCAGTAGAGGGACCAAATCTAGCATAGATACGCAGTATTTT. Its protein product is CSISRGTKSSIDTQYF.

This clonotype was counted at least ten times. The V and J genes are TRBV11-2 and TRBJ2-5, with TRBD2 matching 8 bases. J gave up 2 bases and V 1 base, and 6 bases lay outside the gene matches. The germline V gene encodes CDR1 SGHAT and CDR2 FQNNGV. The CDR3 contains 16 residues. As DNA, the CDR3 is TGTGCCAGCAGCTTAGCAGCGGGAGTGGAACAAGAGACCCAGTACTTC. Protein product: CASSLAAGVEQETQYF.

This clonotype has a count of ten or more. The chain links TRBV5-1 to TRBJ2-1, with D maybe TRBD1 (5 bases). The CDR3 runs 15 residues. Germline CDR1 is SGHRS and CDR2 is YFSETQ. V gave up 3 bases and J gave up 2 bases, with 12 bases separating them. The CDR3 is CASSYQTAAYNEQFF. CDR3 sequence (DNA): TGCGCCAGCAGCTACCAGACAGCAGCCTACAATGAGCAGTTCTTC.

This clonotype was picked up many times. The V and J genes are TRBV20-1 and TRBJ1-2; D gene unclear. Germline V gene data show CDR1 as DFQATT and CDR2 as SNEGSKA (reference sequence). This CDR3 comprises 14 residues. V lost 3 bases to trimming and J lost 6 bases, with 17 bases between them. CDR3 DNA: TGCAGTGCTAGGCCCACCCACAGTACCCATGGCTACACCTTC. Translation: CSARPTHSTHGYTF.

This clonotype was seen repeatedly, ten times or more. The gene calls are TRBV5-1 and TRBJ2-1; D is unclear. The length of the CDR3 is 16 residues. V was shortened by 1 base and J by 0 bases, with 11 bases between the two germline ends. Germline CDR1 reads SGHRS; CDR2 reads YFSETQ. CDR3 region: CASSLSAKSSYNEQFF. CDR3 DNA: TGCGCCAGCAGCTTGAGTGCGAAAAGCTCCTACAATGAGCAGTTCTTC.

This clonotype was counted at least ten times. The genes are TRBV5-1 and TRBJ2-7, with TRBD1 identical over 7 bases. This CDR3 comprises 14 residues. V dropped 3 bases and J dropped 3; count of bases not matched to a gene: 6. The germline CDR1 and CDR2 sequences are SGHRS and YFSETQ. The CDR3 is CASSWGQPNYEQYF. The CDR3 region has the DNA TGCGCCAGCAGCTGGGGACAGCCCAACTACGAGCAGTACTTC. The full variable domain, in which reference TRBV5-1 and TRBJ2-7 provide the parts outside the CDR3, is KAGVTQTPRYLIKTRGQQVTLSCSPISGHRSVSWYQQTPGQGLQFLFEYFSETQRNKGNFPGRFSGRQFSNSRSEMNVSTLELGDSALYLCASSWGQPNYEQYFGPGTRLTVT.

This clonotype showed up many times. This chain links TRBV20-1 with TRBJ2-2; TRBD1 or TRBD2 may be the D gene (5 bases each). Germline V gene lookup returns CDR1 DFQATT and CDR2 SNEGSKA (reference sequence). The V gene lost 0 bases and the J gene lost 5 bases, with 16 bases spanning the gap. The CDR3 runs to 16 residues. CDR3 coding DNA: TGCAGTGCTAGAGAAAGGAGTTGGGGGAGTACCGGGGAGCTGTTTTTT. It translates to CSARERSWGSTGELFF.

This clonotype was detected only once. The chain uses TRBV20-1 and TRBJ2-7, with D tentatively TRBD2 (7 bases). V was trimmed by 6 bases and J by 6 bases, leaving 21 bases between them. Looked up from germline, CDR1 is DFQATT and CDR2 is SNEGSKA (reference sequence). This CDR3 comprises 14 residues. CDR3 region: CSAWRGGASGEQYF. The CDR3, as DNA: TGCAGTGCCTGGAGGGGGGGCGCTTCGGGCGAGCAGTACTTC.

The table lists this clonotype with many counts. The rearrangement uses TRBV4-1 and TRBJ2-7, with TRBD1 as a possible D gene (6 bases). Trimming cost V 3 bases and J 4 bases, with 10 bases left between them. The CDR3 is 13 residues long. Germline CDR1 reads MGHRA; CDR2 reads YSYEKL. This chain's CDR3 is CASSQSTGYEQYF. As DNA, the CDR3 is TGCGCCAGCAGCCAGAGTACAGGGTACGAGCAGTACTTC.

This clonotype was counted at least ten times. This chain uses TRBV29-1 with TRBJ2-5; 7 nucleotides align to TRBD1. Trimming at V came to 7 bases and at J to 7 bases, leaving 15 bases not matched to a gene. The CDR3 loop spans 14 amino acids. CDR1 is SQVTM and CDR2 is ANQGSEA in the germline V gene. The DNA of the CDR3 is TGCAGCGGCCGGGACAGTTACCTCACTGGGACCCAGTACTTC. This encodes CSGRDSYLTGTQYF.

This clonotype has a count of ten or more. The rearrangement joins TRBV12-3 or TRBV12-4 to TRBJ2-3; D possibly corresponds to TRBD2 (5 bases). V lost 2 bases, J lost 0 bases, and 9 bases lay in between. CDR3 length: 15 residues. CDR3 loop: CASSLKTTSTDTQYF. CDR3 sequence (DNA): TGTGCCAGCAGTTTAAAGACTACTAGCACAGATACGCAGTATTTT.

This clonotype came up many times. The chain couples TRBV20-1 to TRBJ1-1; the D gene is possibly TRBD1 (5 bases). V gave up 4 bases and J gave up 4 bases, with 16 bases separating them. The germline CDR1 and CDR2 sequences are DFQATT and SNEGSKA (reference sequence). The CDR3 consists of 14 residues. The CDR3 protein is CSATPRNGGTEAFF. CDR3 in DNA: TGCAGTGCTACCCCTCGGAATGGGGGCACTGAAGCTTTCTTT.

The table lists this clonotype with many counts. At one end the junction does not follow the germline gene, possibly because of a read error. The chain employs TRBV7-7 and TRBJ2-2; D may be TRBD1 (6 bases). The germline V gene has CDR1 SSHAT and CDR2 FNYEAQ (reference sequence). This CDR3 contains 15 residues. CDR3 DNA: TGTGCTAGCAGCTTAGCAGGGGCTGGGACCGGGGAGCTGTTTTTT. Its translation: CASSLAGAGTGELFF.

This clonotype was counted at least ten times. V and J are TRBV20-1 and TRBJ2-7; perhaps TRBD2 as D (6 bases). CDR1 is DFQATT and CDR2 is SNEGSKA in the germline V gene (reference sequence). Trimming pared 1 base from V and 2 bases from J, leaving 21 bases between. This CDR3 contains 17 residues. The CDR3 bases are TGCAGTGCTAGAGGGAGACTCGGGGGACCGAAGACCTACGAGCAGTACTTC. This sequence encodes CSARGRLGGPKTYEQYF.

This clonotype occurred many times. This chain uses TRBV3-1 with TRBJ2-7; D not certain. The CDR3 is 13 residues long. V was cut by 3 bases and J by 0 bases, with 6 bases left in between. CDR1 and CDR2 (germline): LGHDT, YNNKEL (reference sequence). The CDR3 DNA reads as TGTGCCAGCAGCCAGCGGTACTCCTACGAGCAGTACTTC. Translation gives CASSQRYSYEQYF.

The sample holds many counts of this clonotype. The chain links TRBV7-2 to TRBJ2-1, with 11 bases identical to TRBD2. V was pared by 5 bases and J by 7 bases, with 4 bases of the junction left unmatched. The CDR3 consists of 14 residues. Germline V gene sequence: CDR1 SGHTA, CDR2 FQGNSA. The CDR3 protein is CASSPRLAGNEQFF. The DNA of the CDR3 is TGTGCCAGCAGCCCTAGACTAGCGGGGAATGAGCAGTTCTTC.

The sample holds many counts of this clonotype. The chain uses TRBV5-1 and TRBJ1-1, with TRBD1 as a possible D gene (6 bases). The germline gives CDR1 SGHRS, CDR2 YFSETQ. The CDR3 sequence is 14 residues long. Between the trimmed V and J ends, which lost 4 bases and 4 bases, there was a span of 14 bases. CDR3 bases: TGCGCCAGCAGCCAACAGGGTGGGGCCACTGAAGCTTTCTTT. This codes for CASSQQGGATEAFF. Together with reference TRBV5-1 and TRBJ1-1, the CDR3 gives the full variable domain: KAGVTQTPRYLIKTRGQQVTLSCSPISGHRSVSWYQQTPGQGLQFLFEYFSETQRNKGNFPGRFSGRQFSNSRSEMNVSTLELGDSALYLCASSQQGGATEAFFGQGTRLTVV.

This clonotype was picked up many times. The V gene is TRBV11-2, the J gene TRBJ2-1, with TRBD2 matching over 14 bases. This CDR3 is 16 amino acids long. The germline CDR1 and CDR2 sequences are SGHAT and FQNNGV. With 2 bases clipped from V and 5 bases from J, the junction kept 2 bases outside the gene matches. CDR3 loop: CASSLRLAGGDNEQFF. CDR3 sequence (DNA): TGTGCCAGCAGCTTAAGACTAGCGGGAGGGGACAATGAGCAGTTCTTC.

This clonotype was seen many times. The chain carries TRBV5-1 and TRBJ2-3, with D possibly TRBD2 on 6 matching bases. Trimming pared 4 bases from V and 4 bases from J, leaving 19 bases between. Germline V gene data show CDR1 as SGHRS and CDR2 as YFSETQ. This CDR3 region has 16 residues. The CDR3 here is CASSRRRRGLPDTQYF. The DNA for the CDR3 is TGCGCCAGCAGCCGAAGGCGGAGGGGCCTCCCAGATACGCAGTATTTT. The full variable domain, rest sourced from reference TRBV5-1 and TRBJ2-3, is KAGVTQTPRYLIKTRGQQVTLSCSPISGHRSVSWYQQTPGQGLQFLFEYFSETQRNKGNFPGRFSGRQFSNSRSEMNVSTLELGDSALYLCASSRRRRGLPDTQYFGPGTRLTVL.

This clonotype appeared many times. V gene TRBV5-1 combines with J gene TRBJ2-2, with 8 bases matching TRBD2. The CDR3 spans 16 residues. CDR1 SGHRS and CDR2 YFSETQ come from the germline V gene. With 3 bases clipped from V and 0 bases from J, the junction kept 4 bases outside the gene matches. In nucleotides, the CDR3 is TGCGCCAGCAGCTCTTCAGCGGGAGCGAACACCGGGGAGCTGTTTTTT. This encodes CASSSSAGANTGELFF.

In regard to this clonotype: A much bigger clone sits one base away, suggesting this may be a read error. The rearrangement links TRBV12-3 or TRBV12-4 to TRBJ2-7, with D possibly matching TRBD1 (5 bases). The CDR3 has 11 residues. The V end was cut by 5 bases, the J end by 7 bases, with 9 bases between. Here the CDR3 DNA reads TGTGCCAGCAGTCAGGGCCAAGAGCAGTACTTC. It encodes CASSQGQEQYF.